One sample yielded the 13 T cell receptor beta chains listed below, sequenced in a study of blood T cell repertoires in COVID-19. The method was immunoSEQ multiplex PCR; TCRdb's version includes in-frame clones alone and lacks a portion of them. The sample consists of 400,000 or so clones, approximately 90% of them appearing once. Input material: peripheral blood. Receptors were obtained from a woman in her forties with COVID-19, enrolled during active disease.

The CDR3 coding sequence is TGCAGCGTTTGTGGGCACCGGCACCGTTACTCCTACGAGCAGTACTTC. Encoded protein: CSVCGHRHRYSYEQYF. The chain combines TRBV29-1 with TRBJ2-7, with unresolved D. CDR1 and CDR2 from the germline V gene are SQVTM and ANQGSEA. The germline V and J ends were trimmed by 5 bases and 0 bases, with 20 bases remaining between them. The CDR3 runs 16 residues.

This sequence joins TRBV7-8 and TRBJ1-2, with D tentatively TRBD1 (6 bases). Germline CDR1 and CDR2: SGHVS and FQNEAQ. Trimming cost V 3 bases and J 5 bases, with 19 bases left between them. The CDR3 spans 16 residues. The CDR3 DNA reads as TGTGCCAGCAGCTTTGCGCCCTCTTCTACAGGGTATGGCTACACCTTC. Its protein product is CASSFAPSSTGYGYTF. The full variable domain, rest sourced from reference TRBV7-8 and TRBJ1-2, is GAGVSQSPRYKVAKRGQDVALRCDPISGHVSLFWYQQALGQGPEFLTYFQNEAQLDKSGLPSDRFFAERPEGSVSTLKIQRTQQEDSAVYLCASSFAPSSTGYGYTFGSGTRLTVV.

The genes are TRBV9 and TRBJ1-1; perhaps TRBD1 as D (5 bases). The CDR3 runs 15 residues. Trimming shortened V by 0 bases and J by 5 bases, and 14 bases separated the two germline ends. Germline assignment: CDR1 SGDLS and CDR2 YYNGEE. CDR3 DNA: TGTGCCAGCAGCGTAGTAGGAGGAGGGGAGACTGAAGCTTTCTTT. It translates to CASSVVGGGETEAFF.

The chain joins TRBV7-2 to TRBJ2-5; D not certain. V lost 6 bases and J lost 5, with 16 bases in between. The CDR3 sequence is 14 residues long. Germline V lookup: CDR1 SGHTA, CDR2 FQGNSA. The CDR3 DNA reads as TGTGCCAGCAGTTCTGGCGGAATAAGGGAGACCCAGTACTTC. Encoded protein: CASSSGGIRETQYF.

This sequence joins TRBV19 and TRBJ1-6, with D unresolved. This CDR3 has 13 amino acids. CDR1 and CDR2 (germline): LNHDA, SQIVND (reference sequence). Trimming shortened V by 7 bases and J by 3 bases, and 7 bases separated the two germline ends. The CDR3: CASMWSYNSPLHF. The CDR3 DNA follows: TGTGCCAGTATGTGGAGCTATAATTCACCCCTCCACTTT.

The chain combines TRBV10-3 with TRBJ2-1; D is perhaps TRBD2 (6 bases). The CDR3 contains 15 residues. The germline gives CDR1 ENHRY, CDR2 SYGVKD. The V gene lost 10 bases and the J gene lost 1 base, with 17 bases spanning the gap. The CDR3 sequence is CANSARGGSYNEQFF. CDR3 in DNA: TGTGCCAACTCAGCCCGGGGAGGTTCCTACAATGAGCAGTTCTTC.

The chain carries TRBV5-5 and TRBJ1-6, with TRBD1 identical over 9 bases. The germline V gene encodes CDR1 SGHKS and CDR2 YYEKEE (reference sequence). This CDR3 contains 18 residues. The junction had 17 bases not matched to a gene; V was cut back by 4 bases and J by 9 bases. CDR3 loop: CASSLHSNRDRVISPLHF. The CDR3 DNA reads as TGTGCCAGCAGCCTCCACTCAAACCGGGACAGGGTTATTTCACCCCTCCACTTT.

This chain uses TRBV19 with TRBJ1-3, with D possibly being TRBD1 (6 bases). The V and J ends lost 6 bases and 0 bases respectively, with 15 bases between them. This CDR3 comprises 16 residues. CDR1 is LNHDA, CDR2 SQIVND, per germline (reference sequence). As DNA, the CDR3 is TGTGCCAGTAGAAGGACAGTTGCTAACTCTGGAAACACCATATATTTT. This translates into CASRRTVANSGNTIYF.

This chain uses TRBV2 with TRBJ1-2; 8 nucleotides match TRBD1. This CDR3 is 15 amino acids long. V lost 0 bases and J lost 4; bases outside the gene matches: 4. Per germline, CDR1 SNHLY and CDR2 FYNNEI. The CDR3 coding sequence is TGTGCCAGCAGTGAAGCGCAGGGGGCTTCCTATGGCTACACCTTC. This gives the protein CASSEAQGASYGYTF.

This chain uses TRBV7-2 with TRBJ2-7, with TRBD1 matching over 11 bases. V lost 4 bases, J lost 7 bases, and 9 bases stayed unmatched. Germline V gene sequence: CDR1 SGHTA, CDR2 FQGNSA. The CDR3 has 15 amino acids. The CDR3, as DNA: TGTGCCAGCAGCTCTACCGGGACAGGGGGTGGTGAGCAGTACTTC. Amino acid sequence: CASSSTGTGGGEQYF.

CDR3 in DNA: TGTGCCAGCAGTGAGGACAGGAGCAACTATGGCTACACCTTC. Its translation: CASSEDRSNYGYTF. V and J are TRBV2 and TRBJ1-2, with 7 bases aligning to TRBD1. Germline V CDR1 and CDR2: SNHLY, FYNNEI. J lost 2 bases, V lost 3 bases, and 3 bases had no gene match. This CDR3 is 14 amino acids long.

This chain connects TRBV18 to TRBJ1-1, with D possibly matching TRBD1 (5 bases). The ends were cut back, 3 bases at V and 0 bases at J, with 14 bases in the middle. The CDR3 contains 16 residues. Germline assignment: CDR1 KGHSH and CDR2 LQKENI. CDR3 region: CASSPGPGPLNTEAFF. The CDR3 DNA reads TGTGCCAGCTCACCGGGGCCCGGGCCCTTGAACACTGAAGCTTTCTTT.

Points on this clone: Other DNA sequences in the sample encode the same CDR3. The gene calls are TRBV5-1 and TRBJ1-1, with 7 bases fitting TRBD1. V trimming: 4 bases; J trimming: 4 bases; junction bases outside the gene matches: 4. This CDR3 has 13 amino acids. Germline CDR1 and CDR2: SGHRS and YFSETQ. CDR3 bases: TGCGCCAGCAGCCTATCAGGGGGCACTGAAGCTTTCTTT. This codes for CASSLSGGTEAFF.